This is a list of T cell receptor beta chains from one sample in a study of T-cell reconstitution after alpha-beta-depleted transplantation in children. TCRdb re-derived calls from the PCR reads in MiXCR, one entry per CDR3 protein. The table lists nearly 200,000 distinct CDR3 sequences, about 6% of them singletons. The specimen was PBMCs, collected before TCRalphabeta/CD19-depleted stem cell transplant. These receptors all come from a girl in the first two years of life with combined immunodeficiency, due to receive a stem cell transplant. The CDR3 runs from the conserved cysteine through the conserved F or W. The D gene is left open where the match is weak. Not all rows give a size; the values are once, few, many and, for expanded clones, a class.

TRBJ2-2,.,many,TRBV7-3,TGTGCCAGCAGCTTAACAGGGATGGGCACCGGGGAGCTGTTTTTT,CASSLTGMGTGELFF
TRBJ2-7,.,many,TRBV6-2/TRBV6-3,TGTGCCAGCAGTATAGCCGGGCCTCAATACGAGCAGTACTTC,CASSIAGPQYEQYF
TRBJ2-1,.,many,TRBV5-1,TGCGCCAGCAGTATTGTCGAGGGCGCGGGAAATGAGCAGTTCTTC,CASSIVEGAGNEQFF
TRBJ2-4,.,many,TRBV11-2,TGTGCCAGCAGCATGGTAGCCAAAAACATTCAGTACTTC,CASSMVAKNIQYF
TRBJ2-1,.,many,TRBV4-2,TGTGCCAGCAGCCAAGATCGGGAAGCGCCATACAATGAGCAGTTCTTC,CASSQDREAPYNEQFF
TRBJ2-1,.,few,TRBV29-1,TGCAGCGTTGAAGATCTCGGAGGGGGCCTTCCGTACAATGAGCAGTTCTTC,CSVEDLGGGLPYNEQFF
TRBJ2-2,TRBD1,.,TRBV29-1,TGCAGCGCCCCGACGCGGACAGGGGGGTTCCGGGGAGCTGTTTTT,CSAPTRTGGFRGAVF
TRBJ2-5,.,many,TRBV12-3/TRBV12-4,TGTGCCAGCAGATTTCTAGGGCTAGAGACCCAGTACTTC,CASRFLGLETQYF
TRBJ2-7,TRBD2,many,TRBV20-1,TGCAGTGCTAGAGGGGTGGCGGGAGCGCCCTACGAGCAGTACTTC,CSARGVAGAPYEQYF
TRBJ2-2,.,many,TRBV4-3,TGCGCCAGCAGCCAACTCTCAGCGGTCCGACGGGACGGGGAGCTGTTTTTT,CASSQLSAVRRDGELFF
TRBJ1-4,TRBD1,many,TRBV7-9,TGTGCCAGCAGCCCCCGGACAGGGAAAGGTGAAAAACTGTTTTTT,CASSPRTGKGEKLFF
TRBJ2-5,.,many,TRBV5-5,TGTGCCAGCAGCTTGTATATAGGACGGGAGACCCAGTACTTC,CASSLYIGRETQYF
TRBJ2-5,TRBD2,many,TRBV3-1,TGTGCCAGCAGCTGGCGGGAGTCCCAAGAGACCCAGTACTTC,CASSWRESQETQYF
TRBJ2-5,.,many,TRBV28,TGTGCCAGCAGTTTTTATCGGGCCCAAGAGACCCAGTACTTC,CASSFYRAQETQYF
TRBJ2-1,.,many,TRBV18,TGTGCCAGCTCACCAAATAGGGGCAATGAGCAGTTCTTC,CASSPNRGNEQFF
TRBJ1-1,.,many,TRBV7-8,TGTGCCAGCAGCTCACAGGGTATGATGAACACTGAAGCTTTCTTT,CASSSQGMMNTEAFF
TRBJ1-1,.,many,TRBV6-5,TGTGCCAGCAGTTTCCGGGTTGGCCAGGCCCTCCACACTGAAGCTTTCTTT,CASSFRVGQALHTEAFF
TRBJ2-3,.,.,TRBV3-1,TGTGCCAGCAGCCAAGGAGTCGTTTGGGGCACAGATACGCAGTATTTT,CASSQGVVWGTDTQYF
TRBJ2-7,TRBD2,many,TRBV19,TGTGCCAGTAGTAATGGCGGGGGCTCCTACGAGCAGTACTTC,CASSNGGGSYEQYF
TRBJ1-6,.,many,TRBV11-1,TGTGCCAGCAGCTCAGGGACCGAGAATAATTCACCCCTCCACTTT,CASSSGTENNSPLHF
TRBJ1-5,TRBD1,.,TRBV20-1,TGCAGTGCTAGCCCAAGGACAGGATATCAGAGCCCACGGTCCCAGCATTTT,CSASPRTGYQSPRSQHF
TRBJ1-1,.,many,TRBV7-9,TGTGCCAGCAGCTTAGCCATCGGCGACACTGAAGCTTTCTTT,CASSLAIGDTEAFF
TRBJ2-7,.,many,TRBV7-2,TGTGCCAGCGCCGGGCCCTCGGGGGTTCTTTCCTACGAGCAGTACTTC,CASAGPSGVLSYEQYF
TRBJ1-1,.,many,TRBV7-9,TGTGCCAGCAGCAAAACGAGGGGCGCGAACACTGAAGCTTTCTTT,CASSKTRGANTEAFF
TRBJ2-5,.,many,TRBV2,TGTGCCAGCACCGAGGAGGGGGGGCCTCAGGAGACCCAGTACTTC,CASTEEGGPQETQYF
TRBJ2-1,.,many,TRBV15,TGTGCCACCAGCCGCGGAGTCGATTCCTACAATGAGCAGTTCTTC,CATSRGVDSYNEQFF
TRBJ2-2,.,many,TRBV12-3/TRBV12-4,TGTGCCAGCACGAGGCTCGGGAACACCGGGGAGCTGTTTTTT,CASTRLGNTGELFF
TRBJ2-7,.,few,TRBV21-1,TGTGCCAGCAGCAAAGTACTAGCGGGGGACTTTTGCTCCTACGAGCAGTACTTC,CASSKVLAGDFCSYEQYF
TRBJ1-2,.,many,TRBV20-1,TGCAGTGCTTTGTACAGGCTAAATGGCTACACCTTC,CSALYRLNGYTF
TRBJ2-1,TRBD2,many,TRBV27,TGTGCCAGCAGTTTAACTCCCTGGACTAGCGGGAGTTCCTACAATGAGCAGTTCTTC,CASSLTPWTSGSSYNEQFF
TRBJ2-1,.,many,TRBV29-1,TGCAGCGTTGGCACGACCCGGGACGGTGAGCAGTTCTTC,CSVGTTRDGEQFF
TRBJ1-1,.,many,TRBV12-3/TRBV12-4,TGTGCCAGCAGTCCCGGACATGAAGCTTTCTTT,CASSPGHEAFF
TRBJ1-5,.,many,TRBV14,TGTGCCAGCAGCCAAGAGAGGGATCAGCCCCAGCATTTT,CASSQERDQPQHF
TRBJ2-1,.,many,TRBV10-3,TGTGCCACCGAGGGACAGGGGACTAGCGGACGCTCCTACAATGAGCAGTTCTTC,CATEGQGTSGRSYNEQFF
TRBJ2-3,.,few,TRBV7-9,TGTGCCAGCAGCCCCATCGAAGGTCCCTTCACAGATACGCAGTATTTT,CASSPIEGPFTDTQYF
TRBJ1-5,TRBD1,many,TRBV12-3/TRBV12-4,TGTGCCAGCAGTGGAACAGGGGTAATCAGCAATCAGCCCCAGCATTTT,CASSGTGVISNQPQHF
TRBJ1-5,TRBD1,many,TRBV20-1,TGCAGTGCTCACTGGACAGGGGGCGGATCTCAGCCCCAGCATTTT,CSAHWTGGGSQPQHF
TRBJ2-1,.,many,TRBV20-1,TGCAGTGCTAGAGCTAGAACCCTCAATGAGCAGTTCTTC,CSARARTLNEQFF
TRBJ2-1,TRBD1,many,TRBV29-1,TGCAGCGTTGAACCGGACAGGGGGAATGAGCAGTTCTTC,CSVEPDRGNEQFF
TRBJ2-3,TRBD2,many,TRBV20-1,TGCAGTGCTAGGGAAATAGCGGGAGTAACAGATACGCAGTATTTT,CSAREIAGVTDTQYF
TRBJ2-7,.,.,TRBV20-1,TGCAGTGCCCGCAGGGCCCTTAAGTACGAGCAGTACTTC,CSARRALKYEQYF
TRBJ1-1,.,many,TRBV20-1,TGCAGTGCTAGAGATCCGAACACTGAAGCTTTCTTT,CSARDPNTEAFF
TRBJ2-5,.,many,TRBV29-1,TGCAGCGTTGAGTGGACCTGGGTTTACCAAGAGACCCAGTACTTC,CSVEWTWVYQETQYF
TRBJ1-1,.,many,TRBV11-3,TGTGCCAGCAGCTTCACAGGGTTGGGATCTGAAGCTTTCTTT,CASSFTGLGSEAFF
TRBJ2-3,.,.,TRBV12-3/TRBV12-4,TGTGCCAGCAGTGCCTTTTCAGGGGGGCCCACAGATACGCAGTATTTT,CASSAFSGGPTDTQYF
TRBJ2-1,TRBD2,few,TRBV27,TGTGCCAGCCGCCTCGCCTTAGCGGGGGGGCGCAATGAGCAGTTCTTC,CASRLALAGGRNEQFF
TRBJ2-7,.,many,TRBV29-1,TGCAGCGTTGAAGGGATCTCCTACGAGCAGTACTTC,CSVEGISYEQYF